This TCR beta chain is from a study of blood T cell repertoires in COVID-19. Clinical history as reported by participants underpinned cohort assignment. Trimming pared 5 bases from V and 0 bases from J, leaving 8 bases between. Per germline, CDR1 LNHDA and CDR2 SQIVND (reference sequence). The CDR3 loop spans 13 amino acids. Authors' analysis steps: Estimates of nucleated cell counts were drawn from the amplification of reference gene primers. Here immunoSEQ multiplex PCR was the method, and the copy in TCRdb shows in-frame clones only, minus some. The V and J calls and clone size are taken from that table; D and trimming were inferred from the DNA. The table has some 250,000 clones, approximately 83% seen once.

V gene TRBV19 combines with J gene TRBJ2-7; D possibly corresponds to TRBD1 (5 bases). The clonotype originates from a woman aged 40 to 50 with acute COVID-19. Sequencing input: PBMCs or T cells enriched from blood (not recorded which). CDR3 DNA: TGTGCCAGTAGTCTACAGGCCTCCTACGAGCAGTACTTC. As protein: CASSLQASYEQYF.